This T cell receptor (beta chain) was sequenced in a study of T cells expressing NK-cell markers. About the study: Cells sorted as CD3+CD56+NKG2C+, CD3+CD56+NKG2C- and CD3+CD56-NKG2C+ T cells supplied the TCR beta repertoires.

Whole-study findings and limits: Dominant NKG2C+ clonotype frequencies of about 1.0-7.0% of CD8+ T cells were measured in over 5 donors. The CD3+CD56-NKG2C+ fraction of several donors was also led by these clonotypes.

The cDNA for TCR beta came from 5'RACE template switching with UMIs. Using the 5' RACE reads, TCRdb records one entry per CDR3 protein without DNA. The sample spans 200,000 to 300,000 distinct CDR3 sequences; the ten largest clones claim 0.39%. The CDR3 runs 11 residues. Per the germline V gene, CDR1 is GTSNPN and CDR2 is SVGIG (reference sequence). On this clonotype itself: Antigen unknown.

The clonotype originates from a man aged 18 to 30 in good health. J is TRBJ2-1 and V is TRBV30; as DNA is missing, the TRBD2 call by TCRdb cannot be tested. Source material: blood T cells: a sorted CD56 or NKG2C T cell subset, CD4+ or CD8+ T cells, or bulk PBMC T cells (not recorded which). CDR3 residues: CAWVTSASQFF. The complete variable domain, with remaining parts taken from reference TRBV30 and TRBJ2-1, reads SQTIHQWPATLVQPVGSPLSLECTVEGTSNPNLYWYRQAAGRGLQLLFYSVGIGQISSEVPQNLSASRPQDRQFILSSKKLLLSDSGFYLCAWVTSASQFFGPGTRLTVL.